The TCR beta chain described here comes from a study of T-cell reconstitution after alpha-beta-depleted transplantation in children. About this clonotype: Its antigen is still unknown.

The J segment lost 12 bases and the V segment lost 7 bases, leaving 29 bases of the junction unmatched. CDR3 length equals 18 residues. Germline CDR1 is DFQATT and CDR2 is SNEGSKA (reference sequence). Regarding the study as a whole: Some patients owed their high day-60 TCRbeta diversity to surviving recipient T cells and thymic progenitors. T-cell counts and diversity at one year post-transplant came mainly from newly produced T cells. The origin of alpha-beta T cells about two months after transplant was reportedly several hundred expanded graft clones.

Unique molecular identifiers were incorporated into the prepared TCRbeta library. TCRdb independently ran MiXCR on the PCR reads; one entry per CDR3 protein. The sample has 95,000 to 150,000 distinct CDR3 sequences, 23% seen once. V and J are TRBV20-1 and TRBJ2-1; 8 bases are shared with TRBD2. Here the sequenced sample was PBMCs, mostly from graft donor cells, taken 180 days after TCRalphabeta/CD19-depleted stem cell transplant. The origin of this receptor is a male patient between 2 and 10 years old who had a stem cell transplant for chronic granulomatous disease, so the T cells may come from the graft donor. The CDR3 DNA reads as TGCAGTGTCCCAAAGCCAGGTAGCGGGAAAGCCCCTGTAATGGTGCAGTTCTTC. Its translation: CSVPKPGSGKAPVMVQFF.